Listed below are T cell receptor beta chains from one sample, sequenced in a study of blood T cell repertoires in COVID-19. Clones were read by immunoSEQ multiplex PCR, and TCRdb kept only the in-frame ones, dropping some. The repertoire consists of 120,000 to 150,000 clones, with about 86% occurring once and the leading ten covering around 8.5%. Sequencing input: peripheral blood. The receptors come from an older woman with acute or convalescent COVID-19. The CDR3 runs from the conserved cysteine through the conserved F or W. D genes are given only for firm matches. Only part of the rows carry a size: once, few, many, or a class if the clone is expanded.

v_call	j_call	clone_size	d_call	cdr3_aa	cdr3_nt
TRBV2	TRBJ2-4	NA	NA	CASSEGGPGNIQYF	TGTGCCAGCAGTGAAGGGGGGCCTGGAAACATTCAGTACTTC
TRBV3-1/TRBV3-2	TRBJ2-2	NA	NA	CASSQAWRAGAGELFF	TGTGCCAGCAGCCAAGCTTGGCGGGCCGGGGCCGGGGAGCTGTTTTTT
TRBV15	TRBJ2-5	NA	TRBD2	CATSRERTSETETQYF	TGTGCCACCAGCAGAGAGAGGACTAGCGAAACGGAGACCCAGTACTTC
TRBV7-3	TRBJ2-7	NA	TRBD2	CASSLRWLAVDSYEQYF	TGTGCCAGCAGCTTAAGATGGCTAGCGGTGGACTCCTACGAGCAGTACTTC
TRBV28	TRBJ1-2	NA	TRBD1	CASSRDRSSYGYTF	TGTGCCAGCAGTCGGGACAGGTCGTCGTATGGCTACACCTTC
TRBV18	TRBJ1-3	NA	NA	CASSPKLRRVGTTNSGNTIYF	TGTGCCAGCTCACCTAAGCTTCGAAGGGTTGGGACAACAAACTCTGGAAACACCATATATTTT
TRBV20-1	TRBJ2-5	NA	NA	CSASGSIQETQYF	TGCAGTGCTAGTGGGAGTATACAAGAGACCCAGTACTTC
TRBV5-1	TRBJ2-3	NA	NA	CASSFAGPTTDTQYF	TGCGCCAGCAGCTTCGCGGGCCCGACCACCGATACGCAGTATTTT
TRBV11-3	TRBJ1-4	NA	NA	CASSPGRRSGEKLFF	TGTGCCAGCAGCCCCGGGAGGAGGAGCGGAGAAAAACTGTTTTTT
TRBV5-5	TRBJ1-6	NA	NA	CASSGGQFNSPLHF	TGTGCCAGCAGCGGGGGACAATTTAATTCACCCCTCCACTTT
TRBV19	TRBJ2-6	NA	NA	CASRSLSSGANVLTF	TGTGCCAGTAGGTCGCTATCCTCTGGGGCCAACGTCCTGACTTTC
TRBV28	TRBJ2-7	NA	NA	CASISRTDTDYEQYF	TGTGCCAGTATTTCTCGGACAGATACAGACTACGAGCAGTACTTC
TRBV28	TRBJ2-5	NA	TRBD2	CASSSTPGTSGRGTQYF	TGTGCCAGCAGTTCCACGCCCGGGACTAGCGGGAGGGGGACCCAGTACTTC
TRBV29-1	TRBJ2-7	NA	TRBD1	CSAWDRAYEQYF	TGCAGCGCTTGGGACAGGGCGTACGAGCAGTACTTC
TRBV28	TRBJ1-3	NA	NA	CASSSREGQGFHSGNTIYF	TGTGCCAGCAGTTCGCGAGAAGGACAAGGGTTCCACTCTGGAAACACCATATATTTT
TRBV5-1	TRBJ2-3	NA	TRBD1	CASGGTGEGDTQYF	TGCGCCAGCGGCGGGACAGGGGAAGGAGATACGCAGTATTTT
TRBV6-5	TRBJ2-2	NA	NA	CASSHTWAGTGELFF	TGTGCCAGCAGTCATACTTGGGCCGGAACCGGGGAGCTGTTTTTT
TRBV28	TRBJ2-7	NA	TRBD1	CATQGQGNEQYF	TGTGCCACCCAGGGACAGGGAAACGAGCAGTACTTC
TRBV9	TRBJ1-3	NA	NA	CASSVEPAGNTIYF	TGTGCCAGCAGCGTAGAACCGGCTGGAAACACCATATATTTT
TRBV5-6	TRBJ2-7	NA	TRBD2	CASSPLAGDSSYEQYF	TGTGCCAGCAGCCCCCTAGCGGGGGACAGCTCCTACGAGCAGTACTTC
TRBV25-1	TRBJ2-7	NA	NA	CASSEIGTGFGGYEQYF	TGTGCCAGCAGTGAAATCGGGACGGGCTTTGGGGGGTACGAGCAGTACTTC
TRBV6-1	TRBJ2-5	NA	TRBD2	CASSEMGGMSGGETQYF	TGTGCCAGCAGTGAAATGGGGGGGATGTCGGGAGGAGAGACCCAGTACTTC
TRBV9	TRBJ1-4	once	NA	CASSSDPVEEKLFF	TGTGCCAGCAGCTCAGACCCGGTGGAGGAAAAACTGTTTTTT
TRBV5-1	TRBJ2-1	once	NA	CASSLLLKSSYNEQFF	TGCGCCAGCAGCTTGCTTCTAAAAAGCTCCTACAATGAGCAGTTCTTC
TRBV4-1	TRBJ1-1	NA	NA	CASSHPDSGNTEAFF	TGCGCCAGCAGCCACCCCGACTCCGGGAACACTGAAGCTTTCTTT
TRBV9	TRBJ2-3	NA	NA	CASRGATDTQYF	TGTGCCAGCAGAGGGGCGACAGATACGCAGTATTTT
TRBV7-3	TRBJ2-1	NA	NA	CASSSQGLGEQFF	TGTGCCAGCAGCTCTCAGGGGCTTGGTGAGCAGTTCTTC
TRBV9	TRBJ2-7	NA	TRBD1	CASSVATGDDDEQYF	TGTGCCAGCAGCGTAGCAACAGGGGACGACGACGAGCAGTACTTC
TRBV14	TRBJ2-7	few	TRBD1	CASSQGLTGDYEQYF	TGTGCCAGCAGCCAAGGCCTGACAGGGGACTACGAGCAGTACTTC
TRBV7-7	TRBJ2-3	NA	TRBD2	CASSPLSGGALDTQYF	TGTGCTAGCAGCCCCCTTAGCGGGGGGGCCTTAGATACGCAGTATTTT
TRBV29-1	TRBJ2-2	NA	TRBD2	CSVTHQRGSNTGELFF	TGCAGCGTAACTCATCAGCGGGGTTCGAACACCGGGGAGCTGTTTTTT
TRBV19	TRBJ2-1	NA	NA	CASSIGARGGVEQFF	TGTGCCAGTAGTATAGGGGCCCGGGGCGGGGTAGAGCAGTTCTTC
TRBV5-1	TRBJ2-7	NA	NA	CASSLYHRDYEQYF	TGCGCCAGCAGCTTGTATCACAGGGACTACGAGCAGTACTTC
TRBV28	TRBJ2-5	once	TRBD2	CASSTGGETQYF	TGTGCCAGCAGTACGGGGGGGGAGACCCAGTACTTC
TRBV30	TRBJ2-6	NA	TRBD1	CACRTGGSSGANVLTF	TGTGCCTGCCGGACAGGGGGAAGCTCTGGGGCCAACGTCCTGACTTTC
TRBV10-3	TRBJ2-5	NA	NA	CAISGAEETQYF	TGTGCCATCAGTGGGGCTGAAGAGACCCAGTACTTC
TRBV5-1	TRBJ1-2	NA	TRBD1	CASSIDRGQSDGYTF	TGCGCCAGCAGCATCGACAGGGGGCAGTCGGATGGCTACACCTTC
TRBV24-1	TRBJ1-2	NA	TRBD1	CATGDRGLGYTF	TGTGCCACGGGTGACAGGGGGCTTGGCTACACCTTC
TRBV29-1	TRBJ2-2	NA	NA	CSGQGNTGELFF	TGCAGCGGGCAGGGGAACACCGGGGAGCTGTTTTTT
TRBV6-5	TRBJ1-6	NA	NA	CASGQDISNSPLHF	TGTGCCAGCGGGCAGGATATATCTAATTCACCCCTCCACTTT
TRBV7-8	TRBJ1-2	NA	NA	CASSIRTASSNYGYTF	TGTGCCAGCAGCATTAGGACAGCTTCTTCTAACTATGGCTACACCTTC
TRBV5-1	TRBJ2-4	NA	TRBD2	CASSLTSGGRLAKNIQYF	TGCGCCAGCAGCTTGACTAGCGGGGGCCGTCTAGCCAAAAACATTCAGTACTTC
TRBV27	TRBJ2-7	NA	TRBD1	CASSHRGTYEQYF	TGTGCCAGCAGCCACAGGGGAACTTACGAGCAGTACTTC
TRBV4-1	TRBJ2-1	once	TRBD2	CASSQDGTSGVYNEQFF	TGCGCCAGCAGCCAAGATGGGACTAGCGGGGTCTACAATGAGCAGTTCTTC
TRBV7-6	TRBJ2-5	NA	NA	CASSLGPGKETQYF	TGTGCCAGCAGCTTAGGACCGGGGAAAGAGACCCAGTACTTC
TRBV7-2	TRBJ2-3	NA	TRBD2	CASSLFVSGTSTDTQYF	TGTGCCAGCAGCTTGTTCGTTAGCGGGACTAGCACAGATACGCAGTATTTT
TRBV3-1/TRBV3-2	TRBJ2-1	NA	NA	CASSQGLSNEQFF	TGTGCCAGCAGCCAGGGACTTTCCAATGAGCAGTTCTTC
TRBV6-1	TRBJ1-1	NA	NA	CASGSFQENTEAFF	TGTGCCAGCGGTTCCTTCCAGGAGAACACTGAAGCTTTCTTT
TRBV6-2/TRBV6-3	TRBJ2-4	NA	NA	CASSYSNTGNIQYF	TGTGCCAGCAGTTACTCGAACACAGGGAACATTCAGTACTTC
TRBV5-1	TRBJ1-1	NA	TRBD1	CASSSPDRGYTEAFF	TGCGCCAGCAGCTCCCCGGACAGGGGTTATACTGAAGCTTTCTTT
TRBV14	TRBJ2-1	NA	TRBD2	CASSQGPSGGSSYNEQFF	TGTGCCAGCAGCCAAGGACCTAGCGGGGGGAGCTCCTACAATGAGCAGTTCTTC
TRBV7-9	TRBJ1-6	few	TRBD1	CASSLAGQGNSPLHF	TGTGCCAGCAGCTTAGCCGGACAGGGGAATTCACCCCTCCACTTT
TRBV12-3/TRBV12-4	TRBJ1-1	NA	NA	CASSYSGATEAFF	TGTGCCAGCAGTTATAGCGGTGCCACTGAAGCTTTCTTT
TRBV10-3	TRBJ2-1	NA	TRBD2	CAITRDGGLLYNEQFF	TGTGCCATCACTAGAGACGGGGGACTACTATACAATGAGCAGTTCTTC
TRBV28	TRBJ1-1	NA	NA	CASSLRENTEAFF	TGTGCCAGCAGTTTACGGGAAAACACTGAAGCTTTCTTT
TRBV19	TRBJ1-6	NA	TRBD1	CASSIAGQGGNSPLHF	TGTGCCAGTAGTATTGCGGGACAGGGAGGGAATTCACCCCTCCACTTT
TRBV6-5	TRBJ1-1	NA	NA	CASSLAFLESTEAFF	TGTGCCAGCAGCCTAGCCTTCCTTGAGAGCACTGAAGCTTTCTTT
TRBV5-8	TRBJ2-3	NA	TRBD1	CASSLRTGTYTDTQYF	TGTGCCAGCAGCTTGCGGACAGGGACTTACACAGATACGCAGTATTTT
TRBV27	TRBJ1-2	NA	NA	CASSLSWRDLLYGYTF	TGTGCCAGCAGTTTATCGTGGAGGGACCTACTTTATGGCTACACCTTC
TRBV4-2	TRBJ1-3	NA	NA	CASSPGPGNTIYF	TGTGCCAGCAGCCCCGGTCCGGGAAACACCATATATTTT